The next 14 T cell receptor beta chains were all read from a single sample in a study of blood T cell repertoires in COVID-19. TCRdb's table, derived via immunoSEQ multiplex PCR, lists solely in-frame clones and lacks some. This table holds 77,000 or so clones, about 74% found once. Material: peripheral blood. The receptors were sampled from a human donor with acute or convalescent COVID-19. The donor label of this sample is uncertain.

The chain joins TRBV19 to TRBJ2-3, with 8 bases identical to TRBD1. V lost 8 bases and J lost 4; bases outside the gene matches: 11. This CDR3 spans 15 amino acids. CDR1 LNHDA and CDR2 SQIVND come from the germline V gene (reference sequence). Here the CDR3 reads CASGQGFSGADTQYF. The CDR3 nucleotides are TGTGCCAGTGGACAGGGATTTAGTGGGGCAGATACGCAGTATTTT. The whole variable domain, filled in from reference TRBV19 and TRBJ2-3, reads DGGITQSPKYLFRKEGQNVTLSCEQNLNHDAMYWYRQDPGQGLRLIYYSQIVNDFQKGDIAEGYSVSREKKESFPLTVTSAQKNPTAFYLCASGQGFSGADTQYFGPGTRLTVL.

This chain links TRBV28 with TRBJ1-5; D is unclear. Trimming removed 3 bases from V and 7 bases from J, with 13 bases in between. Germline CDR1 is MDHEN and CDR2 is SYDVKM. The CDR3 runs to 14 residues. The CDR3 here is CASSFSVEEQPQHF. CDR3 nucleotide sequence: TGTGCCAGCAGTTTCTCCGTAGAAGAGCAGCCCCAGCATTTT.

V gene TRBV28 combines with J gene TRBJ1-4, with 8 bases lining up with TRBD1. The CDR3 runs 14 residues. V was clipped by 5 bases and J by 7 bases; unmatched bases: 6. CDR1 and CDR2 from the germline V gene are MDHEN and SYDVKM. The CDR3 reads CASSPTGGSEKLFF. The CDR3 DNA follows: TGTGCCAGCAGTCCCACAGGGGGAAGTGAAAAACTGTTTTTT. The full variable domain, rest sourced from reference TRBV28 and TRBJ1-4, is DVKVTQSSRYLVKRTGEKVFLECVQDMDHENMFWYRQDPGLGLRLIYFSYDVKMKEKGDIPEGYSVSREKKERFSLILESASTNQTSMYLCASSPTGGSEKLFFGSGTQLSVL.

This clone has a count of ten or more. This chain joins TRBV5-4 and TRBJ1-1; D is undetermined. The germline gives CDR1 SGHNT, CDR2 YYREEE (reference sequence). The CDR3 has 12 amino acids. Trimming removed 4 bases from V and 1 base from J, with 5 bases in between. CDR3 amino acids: CASSTPNTEAFF. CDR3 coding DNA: TGTGCCAGCAGCACACCGAACACTGAAGCTTTCTTT.

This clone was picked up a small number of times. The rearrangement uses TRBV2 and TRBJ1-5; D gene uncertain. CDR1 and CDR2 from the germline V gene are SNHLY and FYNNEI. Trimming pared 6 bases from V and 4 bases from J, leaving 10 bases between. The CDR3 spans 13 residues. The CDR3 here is CASRSQRNQPQHF. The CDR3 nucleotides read TGTGCCAGCAGGTCCCAGCGGAATCAGCCCCAGCATTTT.

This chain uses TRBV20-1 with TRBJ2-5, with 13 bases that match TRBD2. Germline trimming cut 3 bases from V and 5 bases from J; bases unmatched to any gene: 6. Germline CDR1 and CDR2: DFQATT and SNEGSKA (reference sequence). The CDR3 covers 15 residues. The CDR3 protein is CSASLLAGGPETQYF. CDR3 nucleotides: TGCAGTGCTAGTTTACTAGCGGGGGGGCCGGAGACCCAGTACTTC.

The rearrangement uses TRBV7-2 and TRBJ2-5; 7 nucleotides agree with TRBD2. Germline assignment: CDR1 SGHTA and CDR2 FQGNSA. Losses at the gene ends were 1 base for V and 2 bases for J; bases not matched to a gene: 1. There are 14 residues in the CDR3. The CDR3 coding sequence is TGTGCCAGCAGCTTAGTGGGGGGGCAAGAGACCCAGTACTTC. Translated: CASSLVGGQETQYF.

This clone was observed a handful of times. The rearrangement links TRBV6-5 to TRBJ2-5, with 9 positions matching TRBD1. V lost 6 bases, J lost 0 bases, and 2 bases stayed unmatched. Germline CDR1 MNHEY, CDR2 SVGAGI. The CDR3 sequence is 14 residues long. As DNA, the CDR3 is TGTGCCAGCAGCCGGGACAGGGACCAAGAGACCCAGTACTTC. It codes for CASSRDRDQETQYF.

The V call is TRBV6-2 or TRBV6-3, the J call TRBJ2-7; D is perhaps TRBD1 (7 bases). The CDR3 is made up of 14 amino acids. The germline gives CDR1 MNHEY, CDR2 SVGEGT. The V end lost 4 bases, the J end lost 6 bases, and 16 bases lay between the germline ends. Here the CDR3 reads CASSSWTGGGEQYF. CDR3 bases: TGTGCCAGCAGTTCGTGGACAGGAGGGGGCGAGCAGTACTTC.

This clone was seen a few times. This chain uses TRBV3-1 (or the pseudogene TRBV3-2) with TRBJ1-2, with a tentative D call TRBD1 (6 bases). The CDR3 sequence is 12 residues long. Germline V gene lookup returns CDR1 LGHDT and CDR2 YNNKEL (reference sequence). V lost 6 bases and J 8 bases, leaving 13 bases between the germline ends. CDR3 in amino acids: CASSPDRIGYTF. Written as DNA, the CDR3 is TGTGCCAGCAGTCCAGACAGGATCGGCTACACCTTC.

CDR3 in amino acids: CASSLKTGIRTEAFF. The CDR3 bases are TGTGCCAGCAGCCTTAAGACAGGGATTCGGACTGAAGCTTTCTTT. V and J are TRBV3-1 (or the pseudogene TRBV3-2) and TRBJ1-1; 7 bases are shared with TRBD1. The CDR3 extends over 15 amino acids. Germline V gives CDR1 LGHDT, CDR2 YNNKEL (reference sequence). The J segment lost 5 bases and the V segment lost 4 bases, leaving 10 bases of the junction unmatched.

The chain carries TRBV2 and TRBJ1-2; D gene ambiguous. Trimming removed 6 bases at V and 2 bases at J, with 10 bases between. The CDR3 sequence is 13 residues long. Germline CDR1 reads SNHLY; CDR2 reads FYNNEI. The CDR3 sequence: CASRETGNYGYTF. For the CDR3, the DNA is TGTGCCAGCAGGGAGACTGGGAACTATGGCTACACCTTC.

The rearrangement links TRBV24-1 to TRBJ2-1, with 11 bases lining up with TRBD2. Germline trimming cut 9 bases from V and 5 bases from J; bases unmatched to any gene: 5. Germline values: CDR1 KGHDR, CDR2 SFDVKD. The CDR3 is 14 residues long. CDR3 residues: CATSLAGGNNEQFF. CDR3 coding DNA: TGTGCCACCTCCTTAGCGGGGGGGAACAATGAGCAGTTCTTC.

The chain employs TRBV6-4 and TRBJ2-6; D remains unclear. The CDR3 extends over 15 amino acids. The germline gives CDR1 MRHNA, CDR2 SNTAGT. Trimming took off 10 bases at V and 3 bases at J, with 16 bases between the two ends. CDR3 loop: CATENTNGGANVLTF. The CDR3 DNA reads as TGTGCCACCGAGAATACCAACGGTGGGGCCAACGTCCTGACTTTC.